This T cell receptor beta chain was documented in a study of T cell changes during pregnancy in multiple sclerosis. Measured with immunoSEQ multiplex PCR; TCRdb has only the in-frame clones, and not every one. Of tens of thousands of clones in the sample, about 89% were seen once. The CDR3 runs 14 residues. Per germline, CDR1 SNHLY and CDR2 FYNNEI. Trimming pared 6 bases from V and 4 bases from J, leaving 15 bases between. This clone was detected once. The chain recombines TRBV2 with TRBJ1-1; D perhaps matches TRBD1 (5 bases). The sequence was collected from a female donor with multiple sclerosis, enrolled in a pregnancy study. Sequenced material: CD4+ T cells from peripheral blood mononuclear cells, taken in the first trimester of pregnancy. The CDR3 bases are TGTGCCAGCAGGGCGGACGCAACAGGCACTGAAGCTTTCTTT. Translated: CASRADATGTEAFF. The whole variable domain, filled in from reference TRBV2 and TRBJ1-1, reads EPEVTQTPSHQVTQMGQEVILRCVPISNHLYFYWYRQILGQKVEFLVSFYNNEISEKSEIFDDQFSVERPDGSNFTLKIRSTKLEDSAMYFCASRADATGTEAFFGQGTRLTVV.